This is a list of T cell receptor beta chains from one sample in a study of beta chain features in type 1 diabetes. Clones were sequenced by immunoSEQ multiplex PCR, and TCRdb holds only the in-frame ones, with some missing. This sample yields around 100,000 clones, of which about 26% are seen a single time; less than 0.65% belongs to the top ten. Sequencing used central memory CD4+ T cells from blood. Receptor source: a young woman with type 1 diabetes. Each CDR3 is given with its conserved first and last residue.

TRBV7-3,CASSSRLSSYNEQFF
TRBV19,CASTATRGADTQYF
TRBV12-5,CASGLPHPDRNEQFF
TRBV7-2,CASSLQGAGYEQYF
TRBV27,CASSKVASGHHYEQYF
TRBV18,CASSPGGEETQYF
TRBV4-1,CASSRLVWETQYF
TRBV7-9,CASTLTGGNYGYTF
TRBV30,CAWSSVNSNQPQHF
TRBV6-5,CASSYSIGGLNTEAFF
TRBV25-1,CASSEDRGGYTF
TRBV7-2,CASSWSNYGYTF
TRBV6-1,CASSAAGPISGNTIYF
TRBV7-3,CASSEQPGELFF
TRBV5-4,CASSPSGTRFGDEQFF
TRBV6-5,CASRQGTGEFGELFF
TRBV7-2,CASSRDRGEKLFF
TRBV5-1,CASSPGQGGTDTQYF
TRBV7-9,CASSPQGDEQYF
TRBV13,CASSLVRSGSLGEQYF
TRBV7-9,CASSLQGRTDTQYF
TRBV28,CASRSGSLAGTYNEQFF
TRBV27,CASSFAGNYGYTF
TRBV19,CASSMVHPPAKNIQYF
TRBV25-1,CASSGGDEQFF
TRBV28,CASSLQGNQYF
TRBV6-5,CASRQTAERTEAFF
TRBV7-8,CASSLGDSWGFPNEKLFF
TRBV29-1,CSAMTLGGGEAFF
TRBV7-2,CASSFPLTRGKETQYF
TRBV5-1,CASSPGDRGGNTEAFF
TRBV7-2,CASSLDGGEQYF
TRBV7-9,CASSPGAERTYEQYF
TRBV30,CAWHRRDGGNTIYF
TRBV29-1,CSVQAQGLNQPQHF
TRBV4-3,CASSLSHTETQYF
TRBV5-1,CASRPTSWNEQFF
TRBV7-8,CASSLAQATYEQYF
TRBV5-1,CASRSNSAGNRADTQYF
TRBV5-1,CASSPRGAYEQYF
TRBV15,CATSRVGGGGHEQFF
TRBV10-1,CASRARQGDAEAFF
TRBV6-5,CASSLDRGYEQYF
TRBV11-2,CASSLGTGSYNEQFF
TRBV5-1,CASSLASTGGPDTQYF
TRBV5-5,CASSLGNSYNEQFF
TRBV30,CAWSPGLAGVDTQYF
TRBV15,CATRISGRAEAFF
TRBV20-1,CSARLREGQYF
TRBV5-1,CASQPETGSHHEQYF
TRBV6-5,CASSYLAGHSYNEQFF
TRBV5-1,CASSSRQGQETQYF
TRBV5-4,CASSLDGLAGAGIAKNIQYF
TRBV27,CASSSRDRGRTGELFF